A single sample is the source of the 17 T cell receptor beta chains below, sequenced in a study of T cells in Graves' hyperthyroidism and ophthalmopathy. The source material, RNA transcripts, was used to amplify TCR beta CDR3 regions. The HTBI set primed first-round TCR CDR3 RT-PCR. MiXCR, run by TCRdb on the multiplex PCR reads, gives a single entry per CDR3 protein. The sample consists of about 400,000 distinct CDR3 sequences, 15% of them appearing once. Sequencing used blood. The receptors originated from a woman aged 25 to 39 with Graves' hyperthyroidism.

This clonotype was observed at least ten times. V and J are TRBV3-1 and TRBJ2-7, with D perhaps matching TRBD2 (6 bases). The germline V and J ends were trimmed by 2 bases and 4 bases, with 9 bases remaining between them. This CDR3 is built from 13 residues. Per the germline V gene, CDR1 is LGHDT and CDR2 is YNNKEL (reference sequence). The CDR3 sequence is CASSQFSGYEQYF. The CDR3 DNA reads TGTGCCAGCAGCCAATTCAGCGGGTACGAGCAGTACTTC.

This clonotype was recorded once. Possible read error: a much larger clone is one base away. The chain joins TRBV20-1 to TRBJ2-1, with D possibly matching TRBD2 (6 bases). V was trimmed by 3 bases and J by 7 bases, leaving 16 bases between them. This CDR3 spans 14 amino acids. Germline V CDR1 and CDR2: DFQATT, SNEGSKA (reference sequence). This CDR3 reads CSARRLEATNEQFF. The DNA of the CDR3 is TGCAGTGCTAGGAGACTAGAAGCTACAAATGAGCAGTTCTTC.

A few counts support this clonotype. This chain connects TRBV7-9 to TRBJ2-3; TRBD1 agrees at 10 bases. This CDR3 is 15 amino acids long. With V trimmed by 5 bases and J by 6 bases, 8 bases remained unmatched. The germline gives CDR1 SEHNR, CDR2 FQNEAQ (reference sequence). The CDR3 DNA is TGTGCCAGCAGCGCCGGGACAGGGGCCCCGGATACGCAGTATTTT. It codes for CASSAGTGAPDTQYF.

This clonotype showed up many times. The genes are TRBV6-5 and TRBJ1-1; possible D gene TRBD1, 6 bases. V gave up 0 bases and J gave up 7 bases, with 6 bases separating them. From germline, CDR1 is MNHEY and CDR2 SVGAGI. The CDR3 totals 12 residues. In nucleotides, the CDR3 is TGTGCCAGCAGTTACTCGACAGGTGAAGCTTTCTTT. It translates to CASSYSTGEAFF.

This clonotype was seen only a few times. The chain joins TRBV30 to TRBJ1-1, with D maybe TRBD1 (5 bases). The CDR3 is made up of 11 amino acids. Germline V CDR1 and CDR2: GTSNPN, SVGIG (reference sequence). V lost 5 bases to trimming and J lost 6 bases, with 10 bases between them. In DNA, the CDR3 is TGTGCCTGGGGGACGGAGGCTGAAGCTTTCTTT. This translates into CAWGTEAEAFF. The whole variable domain, filled in from reference TRBV30 and TRBJ1-1, reads SQTIHQWPATLVQPVGSPLSLECTVEGTSNPNLYWYRQAAGRGLQLLFYSVGIGQISSEVPQNLSASRPQDRQFILSSKKLLLSDSGFYLCAWGTEAEAFFGQGTRLTVV.

At least ten counts were recorded for this clonotype. The chain uses TRBV28 and TRBJ2-1; 13 bases are shared with TRBD2. The V and J ends lost 4 bases and 3 bases, in that order; junction bases with no gene match: 3. The CDR3 spans 16 residues. The germline V gene has CDR1 MDHEN and CDR2 SYDVKM. CDR3 bases: TGTGCCAGCAGTTCCGGACTAGCGGGAGACTACAATGAGCAGTTCTTC. It yields the protein CASSSGLAGDYNEQFF.

In this sample, this clonotype turned up a few times. V usage is TRBV5-1 and J usage is TRBJ2-1; 10 bases line up with TRBD2. CDR1 and CDR2 from the germline V gene are SGHRS and YFSETQ. Trimming at V came to 4 bases and at J to 10 bases, leaving 11 bases not matched to a gene. There are 15 residues in the CDR3. The DNA for the CDR3 is TGCGCCAGCAGCCCGGGACTAGCGCTAGTCTACGAGCAGTTCTTC. Amino acids: CASSPGLALVYEQFF.

This clonotype was observed a few times. Here the CDR3 reads CASSELYGNTEAFF. The CDR3 coding sequence is TGTGCCAGCAGTGAATTATACGGGAACACTGAAGCTTTCTTT. This chain links TRBV25-1 with TRBJ1-1; D is undetermined. This CDR3 has 14 residues. The ends were cut back, 1 base at V and 1 base at J, with 7 bases in the middle. CDR1 is MGHDK and CDR2 is SYGVNS in the germline V gene.

This clonotype was recorded only once. J is TRBJ1-5 and V is TRBV14; 7 nucleotides align to TRBD1. Germline values: CDR1 SGHDN, CDR2 FVKESK. This CDR3 has 19 residues. J was trimmed by 0 bases and V by 2 bases; bases with no gene match: 13. CDR3 DNA sequence: TGTGCCAGCAGCCAATCGCAGGGGGGACCGACTTTTAGCAATCAGCCCCAGCATTTT. Residues: CASSQSQGGPTFSNQPQHF.

This clonotype was observed a handful of times. The chain employs TRBV4-1 and TRBJ1-6; a weak D match, TRBD1 (5 bases). This CDR3 has 14 amino acids. V was cut by 6 bases and J by 6 bases, with 12 bases left in between. The germline V gene encodes CDR1 MGHRA and CDR2 YSYEKL. This CDR3 reads CASRLVGGNSPLHF. CDR3 nucleotide sequence: TGCGCCAGCAGACTTGTCGGGGGTAATTCACCCCTCCACTTT.

This clonotype came up many times. The rearrangement links TRBV6-1 to TRBJ2-1; 11 nucleotides match TRBD2. The V and J ends lost 4 bases and 6 bases, in that order; junction bases with no gene match: 8. The CDR3 length is 16 residues. Germline values: CDR1 MNHNS, CDR2 SASEGT. For the CDR3, the DNA is TGTGCCAGCAGTGCCACTAGCGGGAGAGTGGGCAATGAGCAGTTCTTC. Its translation: CASSATSGRVGNEQFF.

The chain uses TRBV4-1 and TRBJ1-2, with D perhaps TRBD1 (5 bases). Trimming shortened V by 2 bases and J by 0 bases, and 10 bases separated the two germline ends. This CDR3 region has 15 residues. The germline V gene has CDR1 MGHRA and CDR2 YSYEKL. CDR3 DNA sequence: TGCGCCAGCAGCCAACCGGCAGGGACTAACTATGGCTACACCTTC. Its translation is CASSQPAGTNYGYTF.

V and J are TRBV9 and TRBJ2-1; TRBD2 aligns across 9 bases. V shed 4 bases and J 8 bases; nucleotides not matched to a gene: 4. This CDR3 has 13 residues. Germline-derived CDR1 and CDR2 are SGDLS and YYNGEE. The CDR3 loop is CASSLAGAYEQFF. The CDR3 bases are TGTGCCAGCAGCTTAGCGGGAGCTTATGAGCAGTTCTTC.

This clonotype has more than one count but fewer than ten. V is TRBV20-1 and J is TRBJ2-1, with D perhaps TRBD2 (6 bases). The CDR3 sequence is 12 residues long. The V end was cut by 6 bases, the J end by 7 bases, with 13 bases between. CDR1 is DFQATT, CDR2 SNEGSKA, per germline (reference sequence). CDR3 coding DNA: TGCAGTGCCCAAGGGGACTGGAATGAGCAGTTCTTC. Translating it yields CSAQGDWNEQFF.

Many counts were recorded for this clonotype. The chain joins TRBV7-2 to TRBJ2-3; D is undetermined. The V gene's germline CDR1 is SGHTA and CDR2 FQGNSA. This CDR3 comprises 13 residues. Trimming stripped 2 bases from V and 5 bases from J, with 8 bases between. CDR3 residues: CASSLWSGDTQYF. Written as DNA, the CDR3 is TGTGCCAGCAGCTTATGGTCAGGAGATACGCAGTATTTT.

Remarks on this clonotype: A single base separates this from a much larger clone, so it may be a read error. J is TRBJ2-7 and V is TRBV20-1; TRBD2 agrees at 10 bases. J lost 2 bases, V lost 3 bases, and 7 bases had no gene match. This CDR3 has 15 amino acids. Germline values: CDR1 DFQATT, CDR2 SNEGSKA (reference sequence). The CDR3 sequence is CSARGNSGRTYEQYF. The CDR3 DNA reads TGCAGTGCTAGGGGAAATAGCGGGAGGACCTACGAGCAGTACTTC.

This chain uses TRBV5-6 with TRBJ1-1; D unresolved. The CDR3 has 13 residues. Trimming removed 7 bases from V and 1 base from J, with 11 bases in between. Per the germline V gene, CDR1 is SGHDT and CDR2 is YYEEEE. For the CDR3, the DNA is TGTGCCAGCCGTAACCGGGGGAACACTGAAGCTTTCTTT. Protein: CASRNRGNTEAFF.